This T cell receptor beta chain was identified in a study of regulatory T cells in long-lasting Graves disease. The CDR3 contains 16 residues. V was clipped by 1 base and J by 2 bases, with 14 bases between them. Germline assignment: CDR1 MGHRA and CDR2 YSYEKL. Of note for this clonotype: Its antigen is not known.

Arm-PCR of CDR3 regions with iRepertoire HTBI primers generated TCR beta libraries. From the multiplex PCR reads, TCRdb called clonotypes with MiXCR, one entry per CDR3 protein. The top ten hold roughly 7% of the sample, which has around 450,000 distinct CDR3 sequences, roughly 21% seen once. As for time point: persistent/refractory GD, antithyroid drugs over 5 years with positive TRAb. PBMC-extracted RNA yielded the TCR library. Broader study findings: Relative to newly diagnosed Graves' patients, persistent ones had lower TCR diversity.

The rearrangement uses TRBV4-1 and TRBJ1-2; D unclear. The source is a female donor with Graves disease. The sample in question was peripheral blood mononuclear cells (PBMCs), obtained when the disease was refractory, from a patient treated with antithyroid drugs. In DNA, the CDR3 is TGCGCCAGCAGCCAAGGGCAGGCAGGCCGAAACTATGGCTACACCTTC. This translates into CASSQGQAGRNYGYTF.